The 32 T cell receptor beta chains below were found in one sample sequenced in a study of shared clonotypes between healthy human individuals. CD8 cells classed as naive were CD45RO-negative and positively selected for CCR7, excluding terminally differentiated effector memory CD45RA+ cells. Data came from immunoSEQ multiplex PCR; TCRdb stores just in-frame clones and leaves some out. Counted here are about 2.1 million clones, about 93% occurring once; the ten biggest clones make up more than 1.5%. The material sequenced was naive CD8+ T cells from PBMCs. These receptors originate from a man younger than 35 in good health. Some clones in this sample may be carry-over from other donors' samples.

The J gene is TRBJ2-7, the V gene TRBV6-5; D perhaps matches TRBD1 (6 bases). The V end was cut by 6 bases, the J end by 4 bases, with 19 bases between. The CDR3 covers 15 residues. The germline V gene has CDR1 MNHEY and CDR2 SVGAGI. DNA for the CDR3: TGTGCCAGCAGCTCCCGGCAGGGGCTGAGATACGAGCAGTACTTC. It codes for CASSSRQGLRYEQYF.

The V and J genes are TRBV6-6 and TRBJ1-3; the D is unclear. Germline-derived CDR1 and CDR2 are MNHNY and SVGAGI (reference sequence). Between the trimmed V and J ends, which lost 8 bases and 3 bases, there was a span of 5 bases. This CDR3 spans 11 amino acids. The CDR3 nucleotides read TGTGCCAGCCTGGGTGGAAACACCATATATTTT. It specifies CASLGGNTIYF.

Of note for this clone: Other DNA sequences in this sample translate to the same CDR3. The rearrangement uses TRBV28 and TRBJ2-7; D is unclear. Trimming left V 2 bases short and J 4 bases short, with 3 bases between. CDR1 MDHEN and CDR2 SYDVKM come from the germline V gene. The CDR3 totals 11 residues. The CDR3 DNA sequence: TGTGCCAGCAGTTTAGAGTACGAGCAGTACTTC. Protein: CASSLEYEQYF.

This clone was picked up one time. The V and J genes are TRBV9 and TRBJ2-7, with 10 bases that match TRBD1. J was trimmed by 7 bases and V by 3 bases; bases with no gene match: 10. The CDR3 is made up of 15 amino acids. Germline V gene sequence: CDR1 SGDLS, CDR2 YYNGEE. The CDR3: CASSGAGQGTEEQYF. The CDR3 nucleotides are TGTGCCAGCAGCGGGGCGGGACAGGGGACGGAAGAGCAGTACTTC.

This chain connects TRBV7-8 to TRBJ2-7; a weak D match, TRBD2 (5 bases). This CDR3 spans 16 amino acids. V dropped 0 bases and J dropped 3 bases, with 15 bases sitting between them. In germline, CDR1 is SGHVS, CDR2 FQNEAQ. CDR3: CASSLAPGGWDYEQYF. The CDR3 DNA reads TGTGCCAGCAGCTTAGCGCCGGGCGGGTGGGACTACGAGCAGTACTTC. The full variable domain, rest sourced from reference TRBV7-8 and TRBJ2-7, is GAGVSQSPRYKVAKRGQDVALRCDPISGHVSLFWYQQALGQGPEFLTYFQNEAQLDKSGLPSDRFFAERPEGSVSTLKIQRTQQEDSAVYLCASSLAPGGWDYEQYFGPGTRLTVT.

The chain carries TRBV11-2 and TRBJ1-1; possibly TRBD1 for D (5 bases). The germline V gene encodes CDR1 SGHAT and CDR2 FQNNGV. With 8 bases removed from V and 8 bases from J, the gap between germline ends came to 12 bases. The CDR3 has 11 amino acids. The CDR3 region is CASYNGGEAFF. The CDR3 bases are TGTGCCAGCTACAACGGGGGGGAAGCTTTCTTT.

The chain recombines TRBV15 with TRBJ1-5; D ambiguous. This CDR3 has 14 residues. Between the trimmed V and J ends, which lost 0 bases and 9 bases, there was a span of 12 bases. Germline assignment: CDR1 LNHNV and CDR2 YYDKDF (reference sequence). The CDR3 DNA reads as TGTGCCACCAGCAGAGATCCCTTCGCCCGGCCCCAGCATTTT. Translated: CATSRDPFARPQHF. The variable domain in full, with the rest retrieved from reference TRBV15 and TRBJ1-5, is DAMVIQNPRYQVTQFGKPVTLSCSQTLNHNVMYWYQQKSSQAPKLLFHYYDKDFNNEADTPDNFQSRRPNTSFCFLDIRSPGLGDTAMYLCATSRDPFARPQHFGDGTRLSIL.

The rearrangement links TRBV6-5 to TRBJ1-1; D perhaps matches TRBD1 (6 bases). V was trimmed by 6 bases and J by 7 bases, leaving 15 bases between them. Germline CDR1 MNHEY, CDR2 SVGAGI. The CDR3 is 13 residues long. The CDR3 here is CASRVGAQGEAFF. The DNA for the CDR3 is TGTGCCAGCAGGGTGGGGGCGCAGGGTGAAGCTTTCTTT.

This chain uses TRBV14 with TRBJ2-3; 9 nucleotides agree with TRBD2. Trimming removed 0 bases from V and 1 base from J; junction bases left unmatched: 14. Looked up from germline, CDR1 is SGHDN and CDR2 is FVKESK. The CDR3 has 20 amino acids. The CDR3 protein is CASSQEGRGFSGRGTDTQYF. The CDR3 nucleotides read TGTGCCAGCAGCCAAGAAGGGCGGGGCTTTAGCGGGAGAGGCACAGATACGCAGTATTTT.

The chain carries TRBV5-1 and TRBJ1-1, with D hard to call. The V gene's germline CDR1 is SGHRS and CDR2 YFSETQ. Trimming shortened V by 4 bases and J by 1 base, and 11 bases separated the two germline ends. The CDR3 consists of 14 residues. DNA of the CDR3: TGCGCCAGCAGCAGCCCCGGAACGAACACTGAAGCTTTCTTT. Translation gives CASSSPGTNTEAFF.

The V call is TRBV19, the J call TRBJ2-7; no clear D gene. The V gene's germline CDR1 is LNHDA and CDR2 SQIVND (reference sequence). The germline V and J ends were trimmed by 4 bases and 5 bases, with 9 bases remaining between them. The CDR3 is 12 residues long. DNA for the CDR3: TGTGCCAGTAGTACCCTGGGTAACGAGCAGTACTTC. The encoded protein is CASSTLGNEQYF.

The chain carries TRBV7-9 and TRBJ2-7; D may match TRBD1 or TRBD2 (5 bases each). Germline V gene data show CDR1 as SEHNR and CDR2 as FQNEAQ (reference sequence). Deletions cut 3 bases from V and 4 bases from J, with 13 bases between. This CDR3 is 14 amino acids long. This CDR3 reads CASSFGTTGYEQYF. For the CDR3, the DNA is TGTGCCAGCAGCTTCGGGACGACCGGTTACGAGCAGTACTTC.

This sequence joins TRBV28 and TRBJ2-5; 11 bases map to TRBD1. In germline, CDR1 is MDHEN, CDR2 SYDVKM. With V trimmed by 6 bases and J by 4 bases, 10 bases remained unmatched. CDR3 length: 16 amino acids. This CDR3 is CASRLNTGTGGETQYF. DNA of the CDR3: TGTGCCAGCAGGCTAAATACCGGGACAGGGGGAGAGACCCAGTACTTC.

The CDR3 bases are TGTGCCAGCAGTGAGGATATCCGGCTCAATCAGCCCCAGCATTTT. This gives the protein CASSEDIRLNQPQHF. V is TRBV6-1 and J is TRBJ1-5; D call uncertain. Trimming left V 3 bases short and J 3 bases short, with 12 bases between. Germline lookup yields CDR1 MNHNS and CDR2 SASEGT. The CDR3 is made up of 15 amino acids.

CDR3 sequence: CASSPGRTSGRVFYNEQFF. Here the CDR3 DNA reads TGTGCCAGCAGCCCGGGTCGGACTAGCGGGAGGGTTTTCTACAATGAGCAGTTCTTC. V usage is TRBV2 and J usage is TRBJ2-1; TRBD2 matches 15 bases. The CDR3 spans 19 residues. The J segment lost 3 bases and the V segment lost 6 bases, leaving 12 bases of the junction unmatched. Germline values: CDR1 SNHLY, CDR2 FYNNEI.

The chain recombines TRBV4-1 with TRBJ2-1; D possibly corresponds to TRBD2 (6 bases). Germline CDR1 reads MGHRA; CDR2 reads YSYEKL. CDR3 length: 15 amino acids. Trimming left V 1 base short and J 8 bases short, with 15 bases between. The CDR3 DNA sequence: TGCGCCAGCAGCCAAGCGGGACTTCACTTTTATGAGCAGTTCTTC. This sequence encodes CASSQAGLHFYEQFF.

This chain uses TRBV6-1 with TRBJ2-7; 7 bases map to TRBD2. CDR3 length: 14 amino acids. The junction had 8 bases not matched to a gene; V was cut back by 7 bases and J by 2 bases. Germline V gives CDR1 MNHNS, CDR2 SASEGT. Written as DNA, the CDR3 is TGTGCCAGCAAAGATTCTAGCGGAACCTACGAGCAGTACTTC. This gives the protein CASKDSSGTYEQYF.

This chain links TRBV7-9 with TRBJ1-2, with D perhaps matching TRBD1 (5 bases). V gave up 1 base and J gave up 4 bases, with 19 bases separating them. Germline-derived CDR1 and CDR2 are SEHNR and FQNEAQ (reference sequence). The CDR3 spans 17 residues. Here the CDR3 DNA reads TGTGCCAGCAGCTTAGGCAGGGAGGGATTCCGGCCCTATGGCTACACCTTC. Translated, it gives CASSLGREGFRPYGYTF.

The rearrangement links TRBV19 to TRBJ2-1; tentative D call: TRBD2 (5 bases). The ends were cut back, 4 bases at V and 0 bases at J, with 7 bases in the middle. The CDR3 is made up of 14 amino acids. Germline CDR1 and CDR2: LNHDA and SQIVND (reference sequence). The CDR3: CASSRRISYNEQFF. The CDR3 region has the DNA TGTGCCAGTAGTAGGAGGATCTCCTACAATGAGCAGTTCTTC.

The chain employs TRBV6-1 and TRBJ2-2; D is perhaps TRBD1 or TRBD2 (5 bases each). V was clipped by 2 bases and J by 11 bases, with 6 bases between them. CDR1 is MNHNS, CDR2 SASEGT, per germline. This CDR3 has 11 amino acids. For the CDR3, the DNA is TGTGCCAGCAGTGAACGGGGCGAGCTGTTTTTT. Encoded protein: CASSERGELFF.

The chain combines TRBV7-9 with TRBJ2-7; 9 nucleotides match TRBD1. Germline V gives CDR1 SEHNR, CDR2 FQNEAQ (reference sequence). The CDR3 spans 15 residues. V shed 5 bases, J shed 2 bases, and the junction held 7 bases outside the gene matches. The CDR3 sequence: CASSALGQGAYEQYF. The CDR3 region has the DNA TGTGCCAGCAGCGCGCTGGGACAGGGCGCCTACGAGCAGTACTTC.

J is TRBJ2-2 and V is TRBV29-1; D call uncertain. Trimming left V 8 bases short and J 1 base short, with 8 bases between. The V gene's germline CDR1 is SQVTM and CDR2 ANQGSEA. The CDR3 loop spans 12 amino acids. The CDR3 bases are TGCAGCTTCACAAGGAACACCGGGGAGCTGTTTTTT. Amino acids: CSFTRNTGELFF.

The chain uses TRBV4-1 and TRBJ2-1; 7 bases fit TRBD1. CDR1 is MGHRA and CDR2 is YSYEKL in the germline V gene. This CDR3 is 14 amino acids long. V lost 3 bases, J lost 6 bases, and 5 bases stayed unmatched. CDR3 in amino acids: CASSQLGQANEQFF. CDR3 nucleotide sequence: TGCGCCAGCAGCCAGCTCGGACAGGCCAATGAGCAGTTCTTC.

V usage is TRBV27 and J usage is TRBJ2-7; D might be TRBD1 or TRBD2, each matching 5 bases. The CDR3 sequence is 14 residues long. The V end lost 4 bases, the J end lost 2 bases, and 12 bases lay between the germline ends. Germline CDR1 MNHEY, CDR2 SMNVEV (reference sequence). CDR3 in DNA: TGTGCCAGCAGTTCACCGGGACGGACCTACGAGCAGTACTTC. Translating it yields CASSSPGRTYEQYF.

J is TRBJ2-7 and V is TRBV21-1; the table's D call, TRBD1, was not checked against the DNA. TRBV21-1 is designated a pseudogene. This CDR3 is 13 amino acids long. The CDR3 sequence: CASKIGQGYEQYF. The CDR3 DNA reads TGTGCCAGCAAGATAGGACAGGGCTACGAGCAGTACTTC.

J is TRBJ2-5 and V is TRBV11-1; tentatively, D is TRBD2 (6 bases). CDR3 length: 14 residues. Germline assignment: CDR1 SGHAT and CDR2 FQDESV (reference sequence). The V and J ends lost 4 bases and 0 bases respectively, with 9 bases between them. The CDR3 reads CASSSRDYQETQYF. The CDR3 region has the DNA TGTGCCAGCAGCTCAAGGGACTACCAAGAGACCCAGTACTTC.

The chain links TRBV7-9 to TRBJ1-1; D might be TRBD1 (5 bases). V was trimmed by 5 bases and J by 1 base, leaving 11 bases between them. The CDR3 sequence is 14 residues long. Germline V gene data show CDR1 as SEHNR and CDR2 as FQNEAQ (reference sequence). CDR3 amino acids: CASSLGDGNTEAFF. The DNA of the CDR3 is TGTGCCAGCAGCCTAGGGGACGGGAACACTGAAGCTTTCTTT.

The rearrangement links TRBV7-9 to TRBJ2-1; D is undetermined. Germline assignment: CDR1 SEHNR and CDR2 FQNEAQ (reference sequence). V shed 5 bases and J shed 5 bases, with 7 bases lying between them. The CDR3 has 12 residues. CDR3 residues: CASSEDHNEQFF. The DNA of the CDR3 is TGTGCCAGCAGCGAAGACCACAATGAGCAGTTCTTC.

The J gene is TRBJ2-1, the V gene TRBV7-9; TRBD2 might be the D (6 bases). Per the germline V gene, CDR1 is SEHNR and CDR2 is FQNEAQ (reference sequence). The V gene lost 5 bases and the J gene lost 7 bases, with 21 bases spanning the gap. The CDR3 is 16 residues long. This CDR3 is CASSVKTGTPKNEQFF. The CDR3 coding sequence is TGTGCCAGCAGCGTCAAAACCGGGACTCCAAAAAATGAGCAGTTCTTC.

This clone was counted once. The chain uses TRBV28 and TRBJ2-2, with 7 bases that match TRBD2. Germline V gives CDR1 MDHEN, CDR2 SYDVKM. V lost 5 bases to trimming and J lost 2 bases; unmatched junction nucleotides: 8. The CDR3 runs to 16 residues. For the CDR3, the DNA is TGTGCCAGCAGTCGGGTTTCGGGGGGAAACACCGGGGAGCTGTTTTTT. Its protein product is CASSRVSGGNTGELFF.

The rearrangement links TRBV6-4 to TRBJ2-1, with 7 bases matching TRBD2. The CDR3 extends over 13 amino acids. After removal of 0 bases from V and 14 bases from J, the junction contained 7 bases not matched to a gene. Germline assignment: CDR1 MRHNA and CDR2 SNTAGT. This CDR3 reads CASSDSAGEAKFF. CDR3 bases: TGTGCCAGCAGTGACTCCGCGGGGGAGGCAAAGTTCTTC.

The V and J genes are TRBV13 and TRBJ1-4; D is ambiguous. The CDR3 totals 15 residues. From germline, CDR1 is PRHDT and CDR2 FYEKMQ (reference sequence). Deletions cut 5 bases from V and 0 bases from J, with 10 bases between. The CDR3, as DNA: TGTGCCAGCAGCATAAAGAGATCAACTAATGAAAAACTGTTTTTT. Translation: CASSIKRSTNEKLFF.